The 11 T cell receptor beta chains below were found in one sample sequenced in a study of blood T cell repertoires in COVID-19. Measured with immunoSEQ multiplex PCR; TCRdb has only the in-frame clones, and not every one. The table shows roughly 180,000 clones, with roughly 84% occurring only once. Sequencing used peripheral blood. Every receptor here comes from a woman between 40 and 55 years old with COVID-19, enrolled during active disease.

The rearrangement joins TRBV15 to TRBJ2-5; 11 bases align to TRBD2. The junction had 8 bases not matched to a gene; V was cut back by 1 base and J by 4 bases. The CDR3 length is 17 residues. Germline CDR1 LNHNV, CDR2 YYDKDF (reference sequence). As DNA, the CDR3 is TGTGCCACCAGCAGAGTTGTTAGCGGGGGGGCCGGAGAGACCCAGTACTTC. It encodes CATSRVVSGGAGETQYF. The entire variable domain, with the rest obtained from reference TRBV15 and TRBJ2-5, is as follows: DAMVIQNPRYQVTQFGKPVTLSCSQTLNHNVMYWYQQKSSQAPKLLFHYYDKDFNNEADTPDNFQSRRPNTSFCFLDIRSPGLGDTAMYLCATSRVVSGGAGETQYFGPGTRLLVL.

This chain connects TRBV9 to TRBJ2-5; D is perhaps TRBD1 (7 bases). Germline lookup yields CDR1 SGDLS and CDR2 YYNGEE. V was shortened by 7 bases and J by 5 bases, with 15 bases between the two germline ends. The CDR3 has 13 amino acids. The CDR3 DNA reads as TGTGCCAGCCAGGGGGACTCCCGCGAGACCCAGTACTTC. Its translation: CASQGDSRETQYF.

The chain carries TRBV14 and TRBJ2-7; TRBD2 matches at 9 bases. Germline CDR1 SGHDN, CDR2 FVKESK. With V trimmed by 0 bases and J by 3 bases, 9 bases remained unmatched. This CDR3 has 17 residues. The CDR3, as DNA: TGTGCCAGCAGCCAAGATAACCTAGCGGGGTTGGGCTACGAGCAGTACTTC. It is translated as CASSQDNLAGLGYEQYF.

The chain has TRBV21-1 and TRBJ2-7; the tabulated D call, TRBD1, remains unverified against the DNA. TRBV21-1 is annotated as a pseudogene. This CDR3 comprises 16 residues. CDR3: CASSKGLQQFDYEQYF. The CDR3 nucleotides read TGTGCCAGCAGCAAAGGCTTGCAACAGTTTGACTACGAGCAGTACTTC.

The chain carries TRBV4-1 and TRBJ1-6; TRBD1 is a possible D gene (5 bases). The V end lost 1 base, the J end lost 3 bases, and 10 bases lay between the germline ends. Germline CDR1 and CDR2: MGHRA and YSYEKL. The CDR3 has 16 residues. CDR3 sequence: CASSQAPGLYNSPLHF. The DNA of the CDR3 is TGCGCCAGCAGCCAAGCCCCGGGACTCTATAATTCACCCCTCCACTTT.

This clone appeared a single time. The J gene is TRBJ1-1, the V gene TRBV5-5; TRBD1 aligns across 9 bases. CDR1 is SGHKS, CDR2 YYEKEE, per germline (reference sequence). The CDR3 has 16 residues. V was clipped by 0 bases and J by 5 bases; unmatched bases: 8. In nucleotides, the CDR3 is TGTGCCAGCAGCTTGGGGGGACAGGGAAAGTTTACTGAAGCTTTCTTT. It codes for CASSLGGQGKFTEAFF.

The chain couples TRBV25-1 to TRBJ1-4; D call uncertain. CDR1 is MGHDK, CDR2 SYGVNS, per germline. The CDR3 has 14 residues. Trimming removed 6 bases from V and 5 bases from J, with 13 bases in between. The CDR3 sequence: CASSPPRLNEKLFF. Here the CDR3 DNA reads TGTGCCAGCAGCCCCCCCCGGTTAAATGAAAAACTGTTTTTT.

This chain links TRBV19 with TRBJ1-2; 11 bases agree with TRBD1. Germline assignment: CDR1 LNHDA and CDR2 SQIVND (reference sequence). J lost 8 bases, V lost 0 bases, and 5 bases had no gene match. This CDR3 contains 15 residues. CDR3 amino acids: CASSIDGDRGAGYTF. The CDR3 DNA sequence: TGTGCCAGTAGTATAGACGGGGACAGGGGGGCCGGCTACACCTTC.

V and J are TRBV15 and TRBJ2-7, with TRBD2 matching 12 bases. Trimming at V came to 0 bases and at J to 4 bases, leaving 1 base not matched to a gene. The CDR3 runs to 15 residues. Germline loops: CDR1 LNHNV, CDR2 YYDKDF (reference sequence). This chain's CDR3 is CATSRETSGSYEQYF. Here the CDR3 DNA reads TGTGCCACCAGCAGAGAGACTAGCGGGAGTTACGAGCAGTACTTC.

This chain's CDR3 is CATSRGGVGENQPQHF. Here the CDR3 DNA reads TGTGCCACCAGCAGAGGGGGGGTAGGGGAAAATCAGCCCCAGCATTTT. This chain links TRBV15 with TRBJ1-5, with D perhaps matching TRBD1 (5 bases). V was pared by 1 base and J by 4 bases, with 14 bases between. The germline gives CDR1 LNHNV, CDR2 YYDKDF (reference sequence). The CDR3 extends over 16 amino acids.

This clone was seen just once. The V and J genes are TRBV7-9 and TRBJ1-6; D may be TRBD1 (6 bases). The V and J ends lost 2 bases and 6 bases respectively, with 8 bases between them. The CDR3 totals 14 residues. Looked up from germline, CDR1 is SEHNR and CDR2 is FQNEAQ (reference sequence). The CDR3, as DNA: TGTGCCAGCAGCTTAACAGGGACTAATTCACCCCTCCACTTT. Its protein is CASSLTGTNSPLHF. The full variable domain, rest sourced from reference TRBV7-9 and TRBJ1-6, is DTGVSQNPRHKITKRGQNVTFRCDPISEHNRLYWYRQTLGQGPEFLTYFQNEAQLEKSRLLSDRFSAERPKGSFSTLEIQRTEQGDSAMYLCASSLTGTNSPLHFGNGTRLTVT.